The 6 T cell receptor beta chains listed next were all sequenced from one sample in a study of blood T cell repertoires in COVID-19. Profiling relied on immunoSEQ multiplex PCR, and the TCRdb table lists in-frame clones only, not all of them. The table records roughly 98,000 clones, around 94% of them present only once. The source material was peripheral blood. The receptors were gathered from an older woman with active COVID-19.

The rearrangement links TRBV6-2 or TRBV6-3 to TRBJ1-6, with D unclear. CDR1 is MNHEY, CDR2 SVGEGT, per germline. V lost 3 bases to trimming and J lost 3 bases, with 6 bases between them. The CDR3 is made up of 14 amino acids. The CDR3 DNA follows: TGTGCCAGCAGTTATGGGCACTATAATTCACCCCTCCACTTT. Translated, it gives CASSYGHYNSPLHF.

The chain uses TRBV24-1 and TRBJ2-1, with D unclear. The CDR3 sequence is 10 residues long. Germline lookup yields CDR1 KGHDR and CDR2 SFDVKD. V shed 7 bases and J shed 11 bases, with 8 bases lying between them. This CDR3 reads CATRADKQFF. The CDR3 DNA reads TGTGCCACCAGGGCTGATAAGCAGTTCTTC.

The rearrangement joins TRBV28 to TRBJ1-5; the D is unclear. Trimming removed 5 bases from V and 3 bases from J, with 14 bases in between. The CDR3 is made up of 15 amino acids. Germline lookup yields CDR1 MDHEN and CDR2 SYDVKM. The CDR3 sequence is CASSPSGRPNQPQHF. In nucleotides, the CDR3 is TGTGCCAGCAGTCCGTCAGGAAGGCCCAATCAGCCCCAGCATTTT.

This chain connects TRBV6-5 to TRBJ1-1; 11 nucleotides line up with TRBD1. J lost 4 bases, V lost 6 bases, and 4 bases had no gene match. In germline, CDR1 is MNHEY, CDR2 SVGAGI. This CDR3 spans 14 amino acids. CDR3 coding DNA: TGTGCCAGCAGGCCGGGACAGGGGGGCACTGAAGCTTTCTTT. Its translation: CASRPGQGGTEAFF.

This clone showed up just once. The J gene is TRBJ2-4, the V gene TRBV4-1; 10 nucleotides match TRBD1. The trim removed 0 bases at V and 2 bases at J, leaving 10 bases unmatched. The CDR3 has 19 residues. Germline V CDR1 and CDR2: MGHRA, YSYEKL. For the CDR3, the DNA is TGCGCCAGCAGCCAAGATATGGGACAGGGGACTAGTACCAAAAACATTCAGTACTTC. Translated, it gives CASSQDMGQGTSTKNIQYF.

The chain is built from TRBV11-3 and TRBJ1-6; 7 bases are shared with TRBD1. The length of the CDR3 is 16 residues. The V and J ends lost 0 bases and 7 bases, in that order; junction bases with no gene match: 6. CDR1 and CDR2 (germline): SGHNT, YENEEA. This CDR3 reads CASSLDRRDSNSPLHF. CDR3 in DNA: TGTGCCAGCAGCTTAGACCGCCGGGACAGCAATTCACCCCTCCACTTT.